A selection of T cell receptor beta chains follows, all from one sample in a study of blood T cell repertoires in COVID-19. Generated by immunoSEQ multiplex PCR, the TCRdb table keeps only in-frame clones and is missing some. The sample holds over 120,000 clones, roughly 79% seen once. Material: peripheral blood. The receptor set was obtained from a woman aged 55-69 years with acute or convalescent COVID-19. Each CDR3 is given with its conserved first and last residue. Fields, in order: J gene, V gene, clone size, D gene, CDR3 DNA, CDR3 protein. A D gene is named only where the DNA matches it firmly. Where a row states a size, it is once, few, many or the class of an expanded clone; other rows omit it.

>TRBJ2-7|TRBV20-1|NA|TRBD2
TGCAGTGCTAGTCCTGGGACTAGTCGCGAGCAGTACTTC
CSASPGTSREQYF
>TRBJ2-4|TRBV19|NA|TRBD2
TGTGCCAGTAATGTAGCGGGAGCCGGAAACATTCAGTACTTC
CASNVAGAGNIQYF
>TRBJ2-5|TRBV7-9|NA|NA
TGTGCCAGCAGCGGAGGGGAGGTCCAAGAGACCCAGTACTTC
CASSGGEVQETQYF
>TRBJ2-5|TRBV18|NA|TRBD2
TGTGCCAGCTCACCACTGCGGGGGGAGACCCAGTACTTC
CASSPLRGETQYF
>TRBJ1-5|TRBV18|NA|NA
TGTGCCAGCTCGGAGACAGGCAATCAGCCCCAGCATTTT
CASSETGNQPQHF
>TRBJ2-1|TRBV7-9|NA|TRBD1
TGTGCCAGCGGCCGGACTCAGGGGGACAACAATGAGCAGTTCTTC
CASGRTQGDNNEQFF
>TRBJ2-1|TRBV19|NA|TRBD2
TGTGCCAGTAGTCCTCGGACTAGCGGGAGCTTAGGGCAGTTCTTC
CASSPRTSGSLGQFF
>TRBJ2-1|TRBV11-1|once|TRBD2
TGTGCCAGCACCCCACAATCTAGCGGTGGTAGCAATGAGCAGTTCTTC
CASTPQSSGGSNEQFF
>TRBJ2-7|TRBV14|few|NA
TGTGCCAGCAGCCAATTTAACGAGCAGTACTTC
CASSQFNEQYF
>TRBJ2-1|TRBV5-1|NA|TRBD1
TGCGCCAGCAGAGAAACGGGACAGGGAAGGGGTGAGCAGTTCTTC
CASRETGQGRGEQFF
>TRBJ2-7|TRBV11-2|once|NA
TGTGCCAGCAGCATTAGGCGGTTGGCCGAGTACGAGCAGTACTTC
CASSIRRLAEYEQYF
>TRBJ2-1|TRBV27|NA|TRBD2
TGTGCCAGCAGTTGGGGAGGGAAGGAGTTCTTC
CASSWGGKEFF
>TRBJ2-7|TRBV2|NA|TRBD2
TGTGCCAGCAGTGGTTCCGGGACTAGTCGTTCCGGGGAGCAGTACTTC
CASSGSGTSRSGEQYF
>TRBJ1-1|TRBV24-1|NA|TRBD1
TGTGCCACCAGTGCCCGGACAGGGCGTAAGAGGAACACTGAAGCTTTCTTT
CATSARTGRKRNTEAFF
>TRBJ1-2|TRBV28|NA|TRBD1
TGTGCCAGCAGTCCAGGGACAGGGCGGTATGGCTACACCTTC
CASSPGTGRYGYTF
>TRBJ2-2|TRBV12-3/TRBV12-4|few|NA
TGTGCCAGCAGACTTAGCACCACCGGGGAGCTGTTTTTT
CASRLSTTGELFF
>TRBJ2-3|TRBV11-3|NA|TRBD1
TGTGCCAGCAGCTTAGGGACAGGGCACACAGATACGCAGTATTTT
CASSLGTGHTDTQYF
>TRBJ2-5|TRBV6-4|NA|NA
TGTGCCAGCAGTGAAAGCCATCAATCGGCCCAGTACTTC
CASSESHQSAQYF
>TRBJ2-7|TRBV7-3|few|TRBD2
TGTGCCAGCAGCCCGCACTTACCGGGAGGGTCCTACGAGCAGTACTTC
CASSPHLPGGSYEQYF
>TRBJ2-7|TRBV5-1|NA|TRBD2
TGCGCCAGCAGGTCGAACCCGGGACTAGACTACGAGCAGTACTTC
CASRSNPGLDYEQYF
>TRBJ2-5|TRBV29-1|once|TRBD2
TGCAGCGTTGAACTCTGGTTACCGGGGACTAGCGGACAAAACCAAGAGACCCAGTACTTC
CSVELWLPGTSGQNQETQYF
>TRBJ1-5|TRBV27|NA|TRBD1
TGTGCCAGCAGTTTAGGGGGACAGGGGGCCGGTAGCAATCAGCCCCAGCATTTT
CASSLGGQGAGSNQPQHF